The 22 T cell receptor beta chains reported below all come from one sample, sequenced in a study of cytomegalovirus exposure and HLA in healthy donors. PCR used 60 Vbeta primers and 13 Jbeta primers. Sequenced by immunoSEQ multiplex PCR; TCRdb stores in-frame clones only, minus some. The sample contains just over 150,000 clones, approximately 84% of which appear only once. Sequenced sample: PBMCs. These receptors all stem from a male donor in good health and CMV-seropositive.

The J gene is TRBJ2-1, the V gene TRBV12-5; 12 nucleotides align to TRBD2. The V gene's germline CDR1 is LGHNT and CDR2 FRNRAP. Trimming at V came to 5 bases and at J to 8 bases, leaving 16 bases not matched to a gene. The CDR3 is 18 residues long. CDR3 in DNA: TGTGCTAGTGGTAACCGACTATGGACTAGCGGGAAGGGCGATGAGCAGTTCTTC. Translation: CASGNRLWTSGKGDEQFF.

The table lists this clone with a count of one. The chain recombines TRBV27 with TRBJ2-3, with 8 bases lining up with TRBD2. V lost 5 bases and J lost 0; bases outside the gene matches: 13. This CDR3 is 18 amino acids long. CDR1 is MNHEY and CDR2 is SMNVEV in the germline V gene (reference sequence). CDR3 amino acids: CASSSFVGLARSTDTQYF. In DNA form, the CDR3 reads TGTGCCAGCAGTAGCTTCGTTGGACTAGCCAGAAGCACAGATACGCAGTATTTT.

The V and J genes are TRBV6-5 and TRBJ2-5, with TRBD1 matching over 7 bases. The DNA end is a closer match to TRBJ2-7, so the J assignment may be wrong. Germline values: CDR1 MNHEY, CDR2 SVGAGI. CDR3 size: 13 residues. In DNA, the CDR3 is TGTGCCAGCAGCACGACAGGGAGACACGAGCAGTACTTC. The encoded protein is CASSTTGRHEQYF.

The gene calls are TRBV28 and TRBJ2-1; D might be TRBD2 (6 bases). This CDR3 has 11 residues. With 2 bases removed from V and 11 bases from J, the gap between germline ends came to 7 bases. Germline CDR1 MDHEN, CDR2 SYDVKM. Here the CDR3 reads CASSLGGKQFF. The CDR3 bases are TGTGCCAGCAGTTTAGGCGGGAAGCAGTTCTTC. The full variable domain, its missing parts supplied by reference TRBV28 and TRBJ2-1, is DVKVTQSSRYLVKRTGEKVFLECVQDMDHENMFWYRQDPGLGLRLIYFSYDVKMKEKGDIPEGYSVSREKKERFSLILESASTNQTSMYLCASSLGGKQFFGPGTRLTVL.

The chain is built from TRBV6-1 and TRBJ2-5; 8 bases align to TRBD1. V shed 7 bases and J 5 bases; nucleotides not matched to a gene: 9. Germline loops: CDR1 MNHNS, CDR2 SASEGT. The CDR3 contains 14 residues. CDR3 region: CASKQGVVEETQYF. In DNA, the CDR3 is TGTGCCAGCAAACAGGGGGTAGTCGAGGAGACCCAGTACTTC.

This chain links TRBV11-3 with TRBJ1-2; D remains ambiguous. Deletions cut 5 bases from V and 5 bases from J, with 9 bases between. This CDR3 spans 12 amino acids. Germline lookup yields CDR1 SGHNT and CDR2 YENEEA. The CDR3: CASSPRRYGYTF. The DNA of the CDR3 is TGTGCCAGCAGCCCCAGGAGGTATGGCTACACCTTC.

This chain uses TRBV7-8 with TRBJ1-4, with D perhaps matching TRBD1 (5 bases). The ends were cut back, 1 base at V and 7 bases at J, with 10 bases in the middle. The CDR3 is 14 residues long. Germline-derived CDR1 and CDR2 are SGHVS and FQNEAQ. Here the CDR3 reads CASSLDSGGEKLFF. The CDR3 DNA reads as TGTGCCAGCAGCTTAGATTCCGGGGGTGAAAAACTGTTTTTT.

J is TRBJ1-2 and V is TRBV29-1; no firm D call. This CDR3 is built from 14 residues. Per germline, CDR1 SQVTM and CDR2 ANQGSEA. Deletions cut 2 bases from V and 2 bases from J, with 12 bases between. CDR3 amino acids: CSVESGLSNYGYTF. The DNA of the CDR3 is TGCAGCGTTGAATCCGGACTTTCCAACTATGGCTACACCTTC.

The chain uses TRBV7-9 and TRBJ2-3; perhaps TRBD2 as D (6 bases). The V and J ends lost 4 bases and 4 bases respectively, with 12 bases between them. Germline CDR1 and CDR2: SEHNR and FQNEAQ (reference sequence). The CDR3 is made up of 14 amino acids. Written as DNA, the CDR3 is TGTGCCAGCAGCTCTTCCCGGGACTCAGATACGCAGTATTTT. Translated: CASSSSRDSDTQYF.

The genes are TRBV19 and TRBJ1-5; TRBD1 agrees at 8 bases. CDR1 and CDR2 (germline): LNHDA, SQIVND (reference sequence). CDR3 length: 16 residues. V lost 7 bases, J lost 3 bases, and 11 bases stayed unmatched. The CDR3 reads CASTLGTGRDNQPQHF. The CDR3 coding sequence is TGTGCCAGTACTTTGGGGACAGGTCGGGACAATCAGCCCCAGCATTTT.

This chain connects TRBV4-2 to TRBJ2-7; the D is unclear. Germline CDR1 is LGHNA and CDR2 is YNFKEQ. This CDR3 is built from 13 residues. V was clipped by 1 base and J by 5 bases, with 9 bases between them. The CDR3 region has the DNA TGTGCCAGCAGCCAAGTAATGGGCCACGAGCAGTACTTC. Its translation: CASSQVMGHEQYF.

The chain recombines TRBV5-4 with TRBJ2-7; D remains ambiguous. The CDR3 is 14 residues long. The germline gives CDR1 SGHNT, CDR2 YYREEE (reference sequence). With 0 bases removed from V and 3 bases from J, the gap between germline ends came to 10 bases. The CDR3 here is CASSLAGPVYEQYF. CDR3 nucleotides: TGTGCCAGCAGCTTGGCTGGCCCCGTCTACGAGCAGTACTTC.

The chain's CDR3 is CASSLGVAGGHNEQFF. The CDR3 DNA sequence: TGTGCCAGCAGCTTAGGAGTAGCGGGAGGGCACAATGAGCAGTTCTTC. The chain joins TRBV7-2 to TRBJ2-1, with 11 bases lining up with TRBD2. Trimming cost V 1 base and J 5 bases; bases outside gene matches: 4. Germline CDR1 is SGHTA and CDR2 is FQGNSA. The CDR3 length is 16 residues.

This chain uses TRBV18 with TRBJ2-2; the D gene is possibly TRBD2 (6 bases). From germline, CDR1 is KGHSH and CDR2 LQKENI. With 3 bases removed from V and 7 bases from J, the gap between germline ends came to 15 bases. The CDR3 is 15 amino acids. The CDR3 protein is CASSPGRLGNGELFF. CDR3 in DNA: TGTGCCAGCTCACCGGGGCGACTAGGGAACGGGGAGCTGTTTTTT.

In DNA form, the CDR3 reads TGTGCCAGCAGAGACGGGACAGTAGGTGGGAACACTGAAGCTTTCTTT. Translated: CASRDGTVGGNTEAFF. V is TRBV28 and J is TRBJ1-1; 7 bases align to TRBD1. Germline loops: CDR1 MDHEN, CDR2 SYDVKM. This CDR3 has 16 amino acids. V lost 6 bases and J lost 1; bases outside the gene matches: 11.

The chain employs TRBV11-1 and TRBJ2-2, with 8 bases identical to TRBD2. Germline V gene data show CDR1 as SGHAT and CDR2 as FQDESV (reference sequence). V lost 5 bases, J lost 2 bases, and 10 bases stayed unmatched. The length of the CDR3 is 17 residues. Written as DNA, the CDR3 is TGTGCCAGCAGCCCGGGAGGGTGGGACTTCAACACCGGGGAGCTGTTTTTT. It codes for CASSPGGWDFNTGELFF.

The genes are TRBV7-2 and TRBJ2-5; D ambiguous. The CDR3 extends over 13 amino acids. The germline CDR1 and CDR2 sequences are SGHTA and FQGNSA. V lost 2 bases, J lost 4 bases, and 8 bases lay in between. The CDR3 reads CASSLLSRETQYF. CDR3 nucleotide sequence: TGTGCCAGCAGCTTATTGTCGAGAGAGACCCAGTACTTC.

The V and J genes are TRBV6-5 and TRBJ2-2; D remains ambiguous. The V gene lost 7 bases and the J gene lost 8 bases, with 8 bases spanning the gap. Germline CDR1 reads MNHEY; CDR2 reads SVGAGI. The CDR3 sequence is 11 residues long. The CDR3 reads CASTQAGELFF. CDR3 bases: TGTGCCAGCACCCAGGCGGGGGAGCTGTTTTTT.

The rearrangement uses TRBV7-9 and TRBJ2-1, with D tentatively TRBD2 (6 bases). Germline CDR1 is SEHNR and CDR2 is FQNEAQ (reference sequence). Trimming removed 2 bases from V and 1 base from J, with 15 bases in between. This CDR3 region has 17 residues. The CDR3 loop reads CASSLTGRAGSYNEQFF. DNA of the CDR3: TGTGCCAGCAGCTTAACCGGTCGGGCGGGATCCTACAATGAGCAGTTCTTC.

The rearrangement joins TRBV27 to TRBJ1-1; D not certain. The CDR3 spans 17 residues. Trimming shortened V by 0 bases and J by 0 bases, and 14 bases separated the two germline ends. In germline, CDR1 is MNHEY, CDR2 SMNVEV (reference sequence). The CDR3 loop is CASSLSLADYMNTEAFF. Written as DNA, the CDR3 is TGTGCCAGCAGTTTATCGTTGGCCGACTATATGAACACTGAAGCTTTCTTT.

This clone was recorded only once. The rearrangement links TRBV28 to TRBJ2-1; D unclear. The germline V gene has CDR1 MDHEN and CDR2 SYDVKM. The CDR3 consists of 12 residues. V lost 2 bases and J lost 7, with 6 bases in between. As DNA, the CDR3 is TGTGCCAGCAGTTTAAGCAGGAATGAGCAGTTCTTC. It translates to CASSLSRNEQFF.

This rearrangement joins TRBV5-6 to TRBJ1-6; D gene ambiguous. This CDR3 has 14 residues. Trimming shortened V by 0 bases and J by 13 bases, and 14 bases separated the two germline ends. The germline gives CDR1 SGHDT, CDR2 YYEEEE. The CDR3 sequence: CASSLERARAPLHF. In DNA, the CDR3 is TGTGCCAGCAGCTTGGAGAGGGCTCGTGCGCCCCTCCACTTT.